This T cell receptor (beta chain) came from a study of cytomegalovirus exposure and HLA in healthy donors. Looking at the study overall: For the approximately 400 genotyped donors, more than 65% fell within the Caucasian-associated ancestry cluster.

Concerning this clone: What it binds is unknown.

Study results and limitations: TCR beta sequences numbering around 15,000 were associated with HLA alleles at 0.05 false discovery rate in a later analysis. Researchers catalogued approximately 170 TCR beta chains as cytomegalovirus-associated.

The CDR3 has 14 amino acids. Trimming cost V 4 bases and J 5 bases; bases outside gene matches: 6. Germline V gives CDR1 SGHRS, CDR2 YFSETQ. Primers for the PCR totalled 60 Vbeta and 13 Jbeta. TCRdb's copy holds only in-frame clones and misses some; the assay was immunoSEQ multiplex PCR. The data show some 140,000 clones, 70% to 90% seen once. This TCR derives from a man between 40 and 49 years old in good health and CMV-seronegative. The V gene is TRBV5-1, the J gene TRBJ2-5, with 9 nucleotides matching TRBD1. The sample consisted of PBMCs. The CDR3 sequence is CASSPGTGYETQYF. The CDR3, as DNA: TGCGCCAGCAGCCCGGGGACAGGGTACGAGACCCAGTACTTC.